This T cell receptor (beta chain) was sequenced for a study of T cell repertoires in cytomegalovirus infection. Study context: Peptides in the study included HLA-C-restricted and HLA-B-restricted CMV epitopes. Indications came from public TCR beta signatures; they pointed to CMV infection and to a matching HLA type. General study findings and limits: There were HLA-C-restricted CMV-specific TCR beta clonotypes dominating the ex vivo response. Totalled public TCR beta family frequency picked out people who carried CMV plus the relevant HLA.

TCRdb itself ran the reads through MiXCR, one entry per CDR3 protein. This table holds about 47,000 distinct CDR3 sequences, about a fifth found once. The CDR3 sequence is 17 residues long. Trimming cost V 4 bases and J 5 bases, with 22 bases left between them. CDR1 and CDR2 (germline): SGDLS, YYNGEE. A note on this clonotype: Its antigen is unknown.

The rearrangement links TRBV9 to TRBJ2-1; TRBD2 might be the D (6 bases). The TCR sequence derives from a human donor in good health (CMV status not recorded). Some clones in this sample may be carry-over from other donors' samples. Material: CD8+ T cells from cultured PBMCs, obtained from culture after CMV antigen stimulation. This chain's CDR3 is CASSPSPKRAPNNEQFF. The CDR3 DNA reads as TGTGCCAGCAGCCCCTCCCCAAAGCGGGCGCCGAACAATGAGCAGTTCTTC. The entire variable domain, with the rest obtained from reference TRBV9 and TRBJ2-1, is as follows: DSGVTQTPKHLITATGQRVTLRCSPRSGDLSVYWYQQSLDQGLQFLIQYYNGEERAKGNILERFSAQQFPDLHSELNLSSLELGDSALYFCASSPSPKRAPNNEQFFGPGTRLTVL.